This TCR beta chain was recorded in a study of identical twins. Germline V gene lookup returns CDR1 MNHEY and CDR2 SVGEGT. J gave up 0 bases and V 7 bases, and 5 bases lay outside the gene matches. This CDR3 spans 14 amino acids. TCRdb re-derived calls from the 5' RACE reads in MiXCR, one entry per CDR3 protein. The table lists roughly 690,000 distinct CDR3 sequences, 21% of them singletons. These data were also filed under a second study, of T cells expressing NK-cell markers. Per that paper: Within the sequenced cohort of eight donors, seven exhibited HCMV seropositivity and one was seronegative.

This chain uses TRBV6-2 or TRBV6-3 with TRBJ1-1, with 7 bases aligning to TRBD1. Material for sequencing was PBMCs. The receptor comes from a young woman in good health. CDR3 coding DNA: TGTGCCAGCACCCAGGGGGTGTTGAACACTGAAGCTTTCTTT. Its protein product is CASTQGVLNTEAFF.